This TCR beta chain was found in a study of T cells in Graves' hyperthyroidism and ophthalmopathy (dated by TCRdb to 2018 to 2020). The study in broad terms: Peripheral blood was collected at initial diagnosis, before any treatment. TCR V-J signatures able to tell the groups apart were searched for in a discovery cohort of 90 to 100 patients, of whom roughly 42 had Graves' ophthalmopathy and 57 had stable Graves' hyperthyroidism. Following sampling, methimazole starting at 30 mg daily was given to hyperthyroidism patients, and high-dose intravenous methylprednisolone was given to ophthalmopathy patients. The paper describes TCR Vbeta CDR3 sequencing of about 140 peripheral blood samples, made up of around 41 ophthalmopathy patients, around 73 hyperthyroidism patients and 17 progressor patients. The 95 to 100 discovery patients were divided at random into training and test sets in a 7:3 ratio. Prospective prediction of ophthalmopathy was tested in an independent validation cohort of fewer than 20 hyperthyroidism patients and 17 patients who later progressed to ophthalmopathy. In six Graves' hyperthyroidism patients, the study also compared T-cell repertoires from thyroid tissue with T-cell repertoires from blood.

A patient counted as having stable Graves' hyperthyroidism if no progression to ophthalmopathy occurred over 18 months of follow-up. Hyperthyroidism patients were newly diagnosed, with disease duration under 2 months, and aged 18 to 65 years. The study excluded patients with uncontrolled infections, other autoimmune diseases, pregnancy or lactation. Diagnoses were established on the basis of clinical symptoms, serum thyroxine and TRAb, thyroid ultrasound, and orbital computed tomography. Ficoll-Paque density gradient centrifugation was used to isolate PBMCs from about 10 ml of fresh peripheral blood. Total RNA was extracted with Trizol reagent, and quality was checked on an Agilent 2100 Bioanalyzer. V trim: 7 bases; J trim: 2 bases; unmatched bases: 7. The CDR3 runs 15 amino acids, cysteine and phenylalanine included. The only DNA kept is the CDR3, 45 bases in frame from the first base. Per the germline V gene, MNHNS is the CDR1 and SASEGT is the CDR2.

Turning to this clonotype: This clone's antigen is unknown. No base-level quality is on record; no much larger clone is a single base apart.

TCR beta CDR3 regions were amplified from RNA transcripts. The TCR CDR3 was subjected to a first round of RT-PCR using the HTBI primer set and the Qiagen OneStep RT-PCR kit. A second multiplex PCR round built the libraries, followed by size selection and purification. Paired-end sequencing of the libraries was performed with 100 bp reads on an Illumina HiSeq2000. The paper's data handling went like this. Raw data were processed with SOAPnuke, discarding reads with adapters, uncalled bases, mean Phred below 15, or no exact constant-primer or identifier match. High-quality paired reads were merged with COPE v1.2.5, and unique nucleotide sequences were defined as clonotypes. MiTCR v1.1 was used to align the clonotypes against IMGT TRBV, TRBD and TRBJ reference segments. The analysis was restricted to V-J combinations with a frequency above 0.0001, which together covered 99.2% of the repertoires. A TCS score was defined as the ratio of F50 (clonal expansion) to E x V (chaos), with BLOSUM62-based TCRdist applied between CDR3 peptides within each V-J. Welch's t-statistics and random forest reduced 500 to 650 V-J features to roughly 13, which were used in a naive Bayes classifier (R e1071). TCRdb trimmed the raw reads at Q25, called clones with MiXCR and kept productive beta chains. A single entry per CDR3 protein holds the most common genes and DNA from its merged rows. The V and J calls, along with clone size, are taken from TCRdb and not from the paper's own processing. The sample includes more than 500,000 distinct CDR3 sequences, with around 15% observed a single time. Of the sample, over 3.5% is held by the ten largest clones.

Beyond this particular receptor, the publication reports: Most expanded thyroid clonotypes (frequency above 0.001) were also detected in blood, a finding suggesting that blood repertoires may reflect thyroid immune responses. In validation, the model predicted progression to ophthalmopathy with about 71% sensitivity and approximately 74% specificity, a median of 6.5 months before onset. A 13 V-J signature model separated ophthalmopathy from stable hyperthyroidism, with approximately 87% sensitivity and around 84% specificity in cross-validation and 80%/75% in testing. Sample size was not statistically predetermined, and investigators were not blinded to group allocation.

The clonotype comes from a woman in her thirties with Graves' hyperthyroidism. This chain joins TRBV6-1 to TRBJ2-5, with 10 central nucleotides matching TRBD1. The source material was blood. CDR3 loop: CASKTGGSLQETQYF. The DNA is as follows: TGTGCCAGCAAGACAGGGGGCTCATTACAAGAGACCCAGTACTTC.